This T cell receptor (beta chain) originates from a study of CD8 T cells in Susac syndrome. Findings and limits, study-wide: In its TCR sequencing and HLA analysis, the study acknowledged that the number of individuals was relatively small.

Sequencing targeted TCR beta in T cells from blood (CD8+ and CD4+). Through negative isolation, CD4+ and CD8+ T cells were obtained, while TEMRA cells were enriched using FACS. Concerning this clonotype: Its antigen is not identified.

The CDR3 spans 13 residues. CDR1 is SGHRS, CDR2 YFSETQ, per germline. V gave up 6 bases and J gave up 8 bases, with 15 bases separating them. Random hexamers were used to reverse transcribe the RNA input (about 0.5 to 1 ug). An immunoSEQ multiplex PCR amplified TCR beta CDR3 over 54 Vbeta and 13 Jbeta. TCRdb reprocessed the immunoSEQ multiplex PCR reads with MiXCR, giving one entry per CDR3 protein. Of some 200,000 distinct CDR3 sequences listed, 95% are singletons. The sequenced sample consisted of CD4+ T cells from PBMCs. The rearrangement joins TRBV5-1 to TRBJ2-1; D is unclear. The TCR sequence derives from a human donor with multiple sclerosis. Here the CDR3 reads CASKTDVIYEQFF. CDR3 bases: TGCGCCAGCAAGACCGATGTTATCTATGAGCAGTTCTTC.